The 10 T cell receptor beta chains below come from one sample, sequenced in a study of T cell changes during pregnancy in multiple sclerosis. TCRdb's table, derived via immunoSEQ multiplex PCR, lists solely in-frame clones and lacks some. The repertoire has around 110,000 clones, just under 95% of them found once; the top ten carry roughly 1.5%. The source was peripheral blood, collected after pregnancy. Receptors originate from a female donor with multiple sclerosis, enrolled in a pregnancy study.

The chain combines TRBV28 with TRBJ2-1, with D tentatively TRBD2 (5 bases). Germline lookup yields CDR1 MDHEN and CDR2 SYDVKM. Trimming stripped 7 bases from V and 0 bases from J, with 16 bases between. The CDR3 sequence is 16 residues long. The CDR3 sequence: CASTSSRRNSYNEQFF. The CDR3 bases are TGTGCCAGCACCTCCAGTCGGAGGAACTCCTACAATGAGCAGTTCTTC.

J is TRBJ2-1 and V is TRBV7-3, with D perhaps TRBD2 (6 bases). The CDR3 is 14 amino acids. Germline assignment: CDR1 SGHTA and CDR2 FQGTGA. The V end lost 3 bases, the J end lost 4 bases, and 10 bases lay between the germline ends. CDR3 residues: CASSFPGLYNEQFF. The CDR3 DNA is TGTGCCAGCAGCTTCCCTGGACTATACAATGAGCAGTTCTTC.

This clone has just a few counts. The rearrangement joins TRBV30 to TRBJ1-4; 7 bases match TRBD1. Trimming at V came to 1 base and at J to 4 bases, leaving 3 bases not matched to a gene. This CDR3 is built from 14 residues. Germline-derived CDR1 and CDR2 are GTSNPN and SVGIG (reference sequence). The CDR3 loop reads CAWSGTGFNEKLFF. The CDR3 coding sequence is TGTGCCTGGAGTGGGACAGGCTTTAATGAAAAACTGTTTTTT.

The chain couples TRBV29-1 to TRBJ2-2, with 9 bases identical to TRBD1. The CDR3 is 14 amino acids. V lost 7 bases and J lost 1; bases outside the gene matches: 4. Germline V gene data show CDR1 as SQVTM and CDR2 as ANQGSEA. CDR3 protein: CSAGTGQNTGELFF. The DNA of the CDR3 is TGCAGCGCCGGGACAGGGCAGAACACCGGGGAGCTGTTTTTT.

The V and J genes are TRBV5-1 and TRBJ1-4; D call uncertain. V was shortened by 3 bases and J by 4 bases, with 10 bases between the two germline ends. Germline-derived CDR1 and CDR2 are SGHRS and YFSETQ. The CDR3 sequence is 14 residues long. DNA of the CDR3: TGCGCCAGCAGCTCGGCAGGCCTTAATGAAAAACTGTTTTTT. Translating gives CASSSAGLNEKLFF.

This sequence joins TRBV29-1 and TRBJ2-5; 7 bases are a match to TRBD1. Germline V gene data show CDR1 as SQVTM and CDR2 as ANQGSEA. V trimming: 7 bases; J trimming: 2 bases; junction bases outside the gene matches: 7. The length of the CDR3 is 13 residues. The CDR3 sequence is CSGDRTGQETQYF. Here the CDR3 DNA reads TGCAGCGGTGATAGGACAGGACAAGAGACCCAGTACTTC.

The rearrangement links TRBV19 to TRBJ1-1, with D possibly TRBD1 on 6 matching bases. The V and J ends lost 3 bases and 3 bases respectively, with 17 bases between them. CDR1 and CDR2 from the germline V gene are LNHDA and SQIVND (reference sequence). The CDR3 covers 16 residues. The CDR3 region is CASSILRGAGDTEAFF. The DNA of the CDR3 is TGTGCCAGTAGTATCCTCCGGGGGGCAGGGGACACTGAAGCTTTCTTT.

The V gene is TRBV15, the J gene TRBJ1-4; no clear D. The CDR3 extends over 16 amino acids. V gave up 0 bases and J gave up 3 bases, with 11 bases separating them. Germline V gene data show CDR1 as LNHNV and CDR2 as YYDKDF (reference sequence). The CDR3 coding sequence is TGTGCCACCAGCAGAGATGTTACGGGGTCTAATGAAAAACTGTTTTTT. Translation gives CATSRDVTGSNEKLFF.

The chain joins TRBV27 to TRBJ2-7, with TRBD1 identical over 12 bases. The CDR3 loop spans 15 amino acids. Losses at the gene ends were 3 bases for V and 2 bases for J; bases not matched to a gene: 2. CDR1 MNHEY and CDR2 SMNVEV come from the germline V gene (reference sequence). Here the CDR3 reads CASSLGQGAAYEQYF. In nucleotides, the CDR3 is TGTGCCAGCAGTTTGGGACAGGGGGCTGCCTACGAGCAGTACTTC.

The chain joins TRBV5-1 to TRBJ2-3, with TRBD2 matching 11 bases. Germline trimming cut 2 bases from V and 0 bases from J; bases unmatched to any gene: 5. The CDR3 covers 17 residues. CDR1 is SGHRS and CDR2 is YFSETQ in the germline V gene. In DNA form, the CDR3 reads TGCGCCAGCAGCTTTCGACTAGCGGGGACTAGCACAGATACGCAGTATTTT. Translating it yields CASSFRLAGTSTDTQYF.